The 14 T cell receptor beta chains listed next were all sequenced from one sample in a study of human T cells and chemical hapten exposure. Time point defined: pre-sensitization, week 0. Treatment given: therapeutic diphenylcyclopropenone sensitization with weekly scalp DPC. A single record per CDR3 protein comes from TCRdb applying MiXCR to the RACE reads. This sample has 200,000 to 300,000 distinct CDR3 sequences, with approximately 8.6% found just once. Sequenced here: whole blood, sampled in connection with sensitization to the hapten diphenylcyclopropenone (DPC). All receptors derive from a woman in her forties with alopecia areata. Some clones in this sample may be carry-over from other donors' samples.

This clonotype was detected only a few times. The rearrangement uses TRBV5-5 and TRBJ1-6; the D is unclear. V lost 5 bases and J lost 10, with 16 bases in between. The V gene's germline CDR1 is SGHKS and CDR2 YYEKEE (reference sequence). CDR3 length equals 14 residues. DNA of the CDR3: TGTGCCAGCAGGATGGAATCGCTTCTCTCACCCCTCCACTTT. This encodes CASRMESLLSPLHF.

The table lists this clonotype with a few counts. V and J are TRBV18 and TRBJ2-1; 9 positions match TRBD2. With 3 bases clipped from V and 6 bases from J, the junction kept 6 bases outside the gene matches. There are 15 residues in the CDR3. The germline CDR1 and CDR2 sequences are KGHSH and LQKENI. CDR3 sequence (DNA): TGTGCCAGCTCACCCGGACTTAGCGGGGGCAATGAGCAGTTCTTC. Amino acids: CASSPGLSGGNEQFF. Based on the CDR3 plus reference TRBV18 and TRBJ2-1, the full variable domain is NAGVMQNPRHLVRRRGQEARLRCSPMKGHSHVYWYRQLPEEGLKFMVYLQKENIIDESGMPKERFSAEFPKEGPSILRIQQVVRGDSAAYFCASSPGLSGGNEQFFGPGTRLTVL.

This clonotype has just a few counts. V gene TRBV7-8 combines with J gene TRBJ2-3, with D perhaps being TRBD1 or TRBD2 (5 bases each). The CDR3 consists of 15 residues. Germline loops: CDR1 SGHVS, CDR2 FQNEAQ. Trimming stripped 1 base from V and 4 bases from J, with 12 bases between. The CDR3 reads CASSLDGGSADTQYF. CDR3 coding DNA: TGTGCCAGCAGCTTAGATGGGGGTTCAGCAGATACGCAGTATTTT.

This clonotype has more than one count but fewer than ten. The chain is built from TRBV7-9 and TRBJ2-1, with 10 bases identical to TRBD2. Germline V gene lookup returns CDR1 SEHNR and CDR2 FQNEAQ (reference sequence). CDR3 size: 16 residues. J was trimmed by 7 bases and V by 5 bases; bases with no gene match: 11. The CDR3 coding sequence is TGTGCCAGCAGCCGTTGGACTAGCGGAGGTGGGAATGAGCAGTTCTTC. It is translated as CASSRWTSGGGNEQFF.

This clonotype was recorded at least ten times. The rearrangement uses TRBV7-9 and TRBJ1-2; 7 bases align to TRBD1. Unmatched junction bases numbered 11, after V lost 7 bases and J lost 6 bases. The CDR3 has 14 residues. The germline V gene encodes CDR1 SEHNR and CDR2 FQNEAQ (reference sequence). CDR3 loop: CASTPSTGLNGYTF. For the CDR3, the DNA is TGTGCCAGCACGCCATCGACAGGGCTAAATGGCTACACCTTC.

Concerning this clonotype itself: The junction shows a germline mismatch at one end, possibly a read error. The CDR3 region has the DNA TGTGTCACCAGCAGAGATGGCGGCAGAACCTACGAGCAGTACTTC. Residues: CVTSRDGGRTYEQYF. The chain is built from TRBV15 and TRBJ2-7, with D uncertain. CDR3 size: 15 residues. The germline V gene encodes CDR1 LNHNV and CDR2 YYDKDF (reference sequence).

This clonotype was seen more than once but under ten times. The chain links TRBV4-3 to TRBJ1-1; unclear D gene. V was cut by 0 bases and J by 6 bases, with 14 bases left in between. Germline loops: CDR1 LGHNA, CDR2 YSLEER. This CDR3 region has 15 residues. DNA of the CDR3: TGCGCCAGCAGCCAAGATTCGGCCCGCAAGTCTGAAGCTTTCTTT. This encodes CASSQDSARKSEAFF.

As concerns this clonotype: An end of the junction differs from the germline gene, which may be a read error. The chain uses TRBV12-3 or TRBV12-4 and TRBJ1-6; D is perhaps TRBD1 (5 bases). This CDR3 is built from 15 residues. The CDR3 coding sequence is TGTGCCAGCAGTTTGGGGGACCTTTATAGTTCACCCCTCCACTTT. It is translated as CASSLGDLYSSPLHF.

This clonotype was found a few times. CDR3: CASSSYTSGSGNEQFF. As DNA, the CDR3 is TGTGCCAGCAGTTCCTATACTAGCGGGAGTGGCAATGAGCAGTTCTTC. This sequence joins TRBV27 and TRBJ2-1, with 11 bases fitting TRBD2. Unmatched junction bases numbered 8, after V lost 4 bases and J lost 6 bases. The CDR3 has 16 residues. Germline V CDR1 and CDR2: MNHEY, SMNVEV (reference sequence).

V is TRBV6-6 and J is TRBJ1-1, with D maybe TRBD1 (5 bases). The CDR3 is 16 amino acids. Per germline, CDR1 MNHNY and CDR2 SVGAGI (reference sequence). Trimming took 4 bases from V and 4 from J, leaving 19 bases between them. CDR3 sequence reads: CASSSGAAAVFTEAFF. The CDR3 region has the DNA TGTGCCAGCAGTTCTGGGGCCGCTGCCGTGTTCACTGAAGCTTTCTTT.

In its sample, this clonotype was seen once. The V gene is TRBV12-3 or TRBV12-4, the J gene TRBJ1-1; no definite D call. Trimming removed 3 bases at V and 1 base at J, with 12 bases between. The length of the CDR3 is 15 residues. The CDR3 protein is CASSLGGPGNTEAFF. CDR3 coding DNA: TGTGCCAGCAGTTTGGGCGGCCCTGGGAACACTGAAGCTTTCTTT.

The CDR3 nucleotides are TGTGCCAGCAGTTTCGCCCATAGCGGGAGGGCCTACGAGCAGTACTTC. Amino acids: CASSFAHSGRAYEQYF. The chain joins TRBV28 to TRBJ2-7; the match to TRBD2 covers 11 bases. J lost 2 bases, V lost 3 bases, and 6 bases had no gene match. Germline V CDR1 and CDR2: MDHEN, SYDVKM. The CDR3 has 16 amino acids.

The table lists this clonotype with a few counts. V is TRBV7-2 and J is TRBJ2-7; 10 bases are a match to TRBD2. The ends lost 1 base at V and 2 bases at J; junction bases unmatched: 5. There are 16 residues in the CDR3. Germline CDR1 SGHTA, CDR2 FQGNSA. The CDR3 DNA reads TGTGCCAGCAGCTTAGTTTCTAGCGGGGGTCCCTACGAGCAGTACTTC. Its translation is CASSLVSSGGPYEQYF. Full variable domain (missing parts from reference TRBV7-2 and TRBJ2-7): GAGVSQSPSNKVTEKGKDVELRCDPISGHTALYWYRQSLGQGLEFLIYFQGNSAPDKSGLPSDRFSAERTGGSVSTLTIQRTQQEDSAVYLCASSLVSSGGPYEQYFGPGTRLTVT.

This chain links TRBV20-1 with TRBJ2-7; 12 nucleotides match TRBD2. Germline V lookup: CDR1 DFQATT, CDR2 SNEGSKA (reference sequence). The CDR3 loop spans 16 amino acids. V shed 5 bases and J 2 bases; nucleotides not matched to a gene: 10. The CDR3 region has the DNA TGCAGTGCTCCAAATCTACTAGCGGGGGGAACCTACGAGCAGTACTTC. Its protein product is CSAPNLLAGGTYEQYF.